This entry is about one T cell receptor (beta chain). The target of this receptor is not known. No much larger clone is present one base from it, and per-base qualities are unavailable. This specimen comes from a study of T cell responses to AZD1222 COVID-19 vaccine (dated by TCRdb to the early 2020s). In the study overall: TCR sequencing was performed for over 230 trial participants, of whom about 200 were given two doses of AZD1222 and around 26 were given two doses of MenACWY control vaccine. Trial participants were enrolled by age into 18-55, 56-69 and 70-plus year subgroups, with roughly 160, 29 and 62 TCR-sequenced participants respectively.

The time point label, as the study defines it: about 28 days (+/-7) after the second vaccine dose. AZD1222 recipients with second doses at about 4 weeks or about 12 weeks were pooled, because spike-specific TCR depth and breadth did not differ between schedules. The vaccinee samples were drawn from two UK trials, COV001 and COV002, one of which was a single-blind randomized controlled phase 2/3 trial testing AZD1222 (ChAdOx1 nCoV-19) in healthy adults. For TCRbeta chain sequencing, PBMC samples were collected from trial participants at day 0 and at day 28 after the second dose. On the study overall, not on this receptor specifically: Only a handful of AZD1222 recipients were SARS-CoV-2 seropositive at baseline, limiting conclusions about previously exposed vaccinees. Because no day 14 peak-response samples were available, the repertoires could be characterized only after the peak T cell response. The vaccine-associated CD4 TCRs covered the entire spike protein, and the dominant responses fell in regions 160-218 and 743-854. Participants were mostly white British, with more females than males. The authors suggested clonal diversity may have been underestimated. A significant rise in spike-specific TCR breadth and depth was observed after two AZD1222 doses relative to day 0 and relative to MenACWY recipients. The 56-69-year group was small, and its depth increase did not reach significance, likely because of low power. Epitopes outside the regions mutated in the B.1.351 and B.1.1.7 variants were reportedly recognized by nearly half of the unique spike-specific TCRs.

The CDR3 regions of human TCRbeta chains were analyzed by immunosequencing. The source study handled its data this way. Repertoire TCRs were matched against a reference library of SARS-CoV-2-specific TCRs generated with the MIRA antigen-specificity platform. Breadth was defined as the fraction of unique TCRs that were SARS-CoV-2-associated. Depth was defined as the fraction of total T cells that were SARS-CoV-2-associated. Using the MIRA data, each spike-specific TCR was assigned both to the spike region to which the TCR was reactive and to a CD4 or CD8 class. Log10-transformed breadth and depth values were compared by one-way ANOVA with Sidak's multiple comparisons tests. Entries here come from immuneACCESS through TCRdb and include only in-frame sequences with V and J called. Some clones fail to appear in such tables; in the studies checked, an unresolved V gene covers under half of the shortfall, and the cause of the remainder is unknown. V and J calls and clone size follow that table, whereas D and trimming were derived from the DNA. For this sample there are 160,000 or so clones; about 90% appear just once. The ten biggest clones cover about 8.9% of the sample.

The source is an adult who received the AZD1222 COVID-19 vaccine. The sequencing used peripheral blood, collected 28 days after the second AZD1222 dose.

The CDR3 loop reads CASTEGGLNNEQFF. The DNA sequence follows: TGCGCCAGCACCGAGGGGGGACTAAACAATGAGCAGTTCTTC. The rearranged segments are TRBV5-1 and TRBJ2-1; the D gene is perhaps TRBD2, from 7 matching bases. The germline V gene provides CDR1 SGHRS and CDR2 YFSETQ. V is pared back by 6 bases and J by 5 bases, with 15 bases lying between the germline termini. The cysteine opens and the phenylalanine closes a CDR3 of 14 amino acids. Only the CDR3 portion is preserved as DNA: 42 bases, with reading frame beginning at the first base.